The sequence of this T cell receptor beta chain was determined in a study of human T cells and chemical hapten exposure. The authors' total RNA extraction used unfractionated whole blood. Germline CDR1 is MNHNY and CDR2 is SVGAGI (reference sequence). The V and J ends lost 11 bases and 6 bases, in that order; junction bases with no gene match: 9. This CDR3 region has 13 residues. Separate cDNA molecules received unique molecular identifiers, which the library attached to them. In TCRdb, the 5' RACE reads were re-called with MiXCR into one record per CDR3 protein. The data show 70,000 to 85,000 distinct CDR3 sequences, more than 15% seen once. About this clonotype: Its target is unknown.

Study-level findings and limits: Sensitization with DPC brought no change to TCRs above 1 in 1000 in frequency.

This sequence joins TRBV6-6 and TRBJ1-5; 8 nucleotides align to TRBD1. This clonotype originated in a female donor in good health. This CDR3 is CAGDRGLGQPQHF. The CDR3 DNA follows: TGTGCCGGAGACAGGGGTCTCGGTCAGCCCCAGCATTTT.